The clone carrying this TCR beta chain was seen ten or more times. V lost 3 bases, J lost 5 bases, and 11 bases lay in between. Germline values: CDR1 DFQATT, CDR2 SNEGSKA (reference sequence). This CDR3 region has 13 residues. The data are from a study of T cells in Graves' hyperthyroidism and ophthalmopathy. The source material, RNA transcripts, was used to amplify TCR beta CDR3 regions. First-round RT-PCR targeting the TCR CDR3 was performed with the HTBI primer set. TCRdb reprocessed the multiplex PCR reads with MiXCR, giving one entry per CDR3 protein. The table shows approximately 720,000 distinct CDR3 sequences, with under 20% occurring only once.

The source is a woman aged 50 to 60 with Graves' hyperthyroidism that later progressed to Graves' ophthalmopathy. Sample: blood. This chain links TRBV20-1 with TRBJ2-4, with D possibly being TRBD2 (5 bases). CDR3 sequence reads: CSASTARENIQYF. As DNA, the CDR3 is TGCAGTGCTAGCACGGCGCGGGAAAACATTCAGTACTTC.